The 5 T cell receptor beta chains below come from one sample, sequenced in a study of T cell clones after liver transplantation. Some clones are missing from TCRdb's copy, which holds only in-frame ones; the method was immunoSEQ multiplex PCR. Of under 85,000 clones detected, about 80% appear once; the ten largest clones hold 0.79%. The sample here was CD4+ T cells from blood, taken 12 months after liver transplant. The receptors originated from a human patient who received a liver transplant. Some T cells may originate from the graft donor.

This chain connects TRBV28 to TRBJ2-1; the D gene is possibly TRBD2 (6 bases). V was shortened by 7 bases and J by 6 bases, with 16 bases between the two germline ends. The CDR3 is made up of 14 amino acids. Germline V gene sequence: CDR1 MDHEN, CDR2 SYDVKM. This chain's CDR3 is CASIGGFSRNEQFF. CDR3 bases: TGTGCCAGCATTGGGGGGTTCTCTCGCAATGAGCAGTTCTTC.

J is TRBJ2-3 and V is TRBV16; D unclear. V gave up 5 bases and J gave up 0 bases, with 6 bases separating them. CDR3 length: 13 amino acids. Germline V CDR1 and CDR2: KGHSY, FQNENV. The CDR3 here is CASSSASTDTQYF. In DNA form, the CDR3 reads TGTGCCAGCAGCTCGGCCAGCACAGATACGCAGTATTTT.

Written as DNA, the CDR3 is TGTGCCAGCAGCCCCCCGGGACTAGCGAGCCGACCCGGGGAGCTGTTTTTT. Amino acids: CASSPPGLASRPGELFF. The J gene is TRBJ2-2, the V gene TRBV5-8; 10 positions match TRBD2. This CDR3 has 17 amino acids. Germline trimming cut 4 bases from V and 6 bases from J; bases unmatched to any gene: 12. From germline, CDR1 is SGHTS and CDR2 YDEGEE.

The count of this clone is one. The CDR3 reads CSVKGEQGAVDTQYF. CDR3 bases: TGCAGCGTTAAGGGGGAACAGGGGGCGGTGGATACGCAGTATTTT. This rearrangement joins TRBV29-1 to TRBJ2-3; TRBD1 matches 9 bases. Trimming at V came to 5 bases and at J to 6 bases, leaving 12 bases not matched to a gene. CDR3 size: 15 residues. Germline CDR1 reads SQVTM; CDR2 reads ANQGSEA.

The V gene is TRBV6-1, the J gene TRBJ2-7; TRBD1 agrees at 7 bases. J gave up 3 bases and V 4 bases, and 12 bases lay outside the gene matches. The CDR3 runs to 16 residues. The germline gives CDR1 MNHNS, CDR2 SASEGT. The CDR3 DNA follows: TGTGCCAGCAGTGCCAGGGACAGATCAATCTACTACGAGCAGTACTTC. Protein product: CASSARDRSIYYEQYF.